This TCR beta chain was observed in a study of cytomegalovirus exposure and HLA in healthy donors. Study results and limitations: Later analysis found that TCR beta chains associated with HLA were more clonally expanded than other, equally common chains.

The PCR employed 60 Vbeta primers together with 13 Jbeta primers. TCRdb's copy holds only in-frame clones and misses some; the assay was immunoSEQ multiplex PCR. The table lists about 140,000 clones, roughly 73% of them singletons. A remark on this clone: Its antigen is currently unknown.

The CDR3 has 13 amino acids. V shed 2 bases and J shed 7 bases, with 8 bases lying between them. Germline V gene lookup returns CDR1 SGHTA and CDR2 FQGNSA. This TCR was recovered from a female donor in good health and CMV-seronegative. V gene TRBV7-2 combines with J gene TRBJ1-4; D call uncertain. Sequenced input: PBMCs. The CDR3 loop is CASSLRVSEKLFF. CDR3 bases: TGTGCCAGCAGCTTACGGGTCAGTGAAAAACTGTTTTTT. The full variable domain, rest sourced from reference TRBV7-2 and TRBJ1-4, is GAGVSQSPSNKVTEKGKDVELRCDPISGHTALYWYRQSLGQGLEFLIYFQGNSAPDKSGLPSDRFSAERTGGSVSTLTIQRTQQEDSAVYLCASSLRVSEKLFFGSGTQLSVL.